One and the same sample provided the 26 T cell receptor beta chains below, sequenced in a study of cytomegalovirus exposure and HLA in healthy donors. Primers for the PCR totalled 60 Vbeta and 13 Jbeta. Profiled with immunoSEQ multiplex PCR; TCRdb holds only in-frame clones, not every one. The sample holds more than 45,000 clones, about 72% seen once. The source material was PBMCs. These receptors were obtained from a man aged 25 to 40 in good health and CMV-seronegative.

This chain connects TRBV10-3 to TRBJ2-7; 7 bases map to TRBD2. V was pared by 5 bases and J by 0 bases, with 10 bases of the junction left unmatched. This CDR3 has 16 residues. The germline V gene has CDR1 ENHRY and CDR2 SYGVKD. Here the CDR3 DNA reads TGTGCCATCAGTAGTCGCCCCGGGACTAACTCCTACGAGCAGTACTTC. This encodes CAISSRPGTNSYEQYF.

J is TRBJ2-7 and V is TRBV27; no firm D call. Germline V gene lookup returns CDR1 MNHEY and CDR2 SMNVEV (reference sequence). The ends were cut back, 7 bases at V and 4 bases at J, with 17 bases in the middle. The CDR3 totals 14 residues. Written as DNA, the CDR3 is TGTGCCAGCACCCCATTTGGCCCGTCTTACGAGCAGTACTTC. Amino acid sequence: CASTPFGPSYEQYF.

This clone came up a few times. V is TRBV6-6 and J is TRBJ2-1; 10 nucleotides align to TRBD2. The junction had 3 bases not matched to a gene; V was cut back by 0 bases and J by 7 bases. The length of the CDR3 is 15 residues. The V gene's germline CDR1 is MNHNY and CDR2 SVGAGI (reference sequence). The DNA for the CDR3 is TGTGCCAGCAGTTACTCACTAGCGGGAATGAATGAGCAGTTCTTC. As protein: CASSYSLAGMNEQFF.

The chain joins TRBV6-1 to TRBJ2-6; unclear D gene. The V end was cut by 2 bases, the J end by 4 bases, with 15 bases between. The CDR3 totals 17 residues. Germline V gene sequence: CDR1 MNHNS, CDR2 SASEGT. CDR3 residues: CASSESRSQVGANVLTF. The CDR3 region has the DNA TGTGCCAGCAGTGAAAGTCGCTCCCAGGTCGGGGCCAACGTCCTGACTTTC.

This chain joins TRBV27 and TRBJ2-7; D not resolved. Between the trimmed V and J ends, which lost 5 bases and 2 bases, there was a span of 19 bases. The CDR3 is 16 amino acids. Germline values: CDR1 MNHEY, CDR2 SMNVEV (reference sequence). CDR3 region: CASSVVPGSQTYEQYF. CDR3 coding DNA: TGTGCCAGCAGTGTGGTACCCGGGTCCCAAACCTACGAGCAGTACTTC.

The V and J genes are TRBV5-4 and TRBJ2-1, with TRBD2 as a possible D gene (6 bases). Germline assignment: CDR1 SGHNT and CDR2 YYREEE (reference sequence). The CDR3 consists of 15 residues. Trimming took off 2 bases at V and 3 bases at J, with 12 bases between the two ends. CDR3 nucleotide sequence: TGTGCCAGCAGCTTTCCGGGACTCAACTACAATGAGCAGTTCTTC. Translating it yields CASSFPGLNYNEQFF.

V and J are TRBV7-6 and TRBJ2-1; D not certain. The CDR3 length is 13 residues. Germline V CDR1 and CDR2: SGHVS, FNYEAQ. Deletions cut 1 base from V and 5 bases from J, with 6 bases between. This CDR3 reads CASSLGQNNEQFF. Written as DNA, the CDR3 is TGTGCCAGCAGCTTAGGTCAGAACAATGAGCAGTTCTTC.

This chain joins TRBV4-1 and TRBJ2-5, with unresolved D. Germline values: CDR1 MGHRA, CDR2 YSYEKL. The CDR3 is made up of 13 amino acids. Trimming took 6 bases from V and 1 from J, leaving 9 bases between them. The DNA of the CDR3 is TGCGCCAGCAGTTGGAGCGTCCAAGAGACCCAGTACTTC. Protein: CASSWSVQETQYF.

This chain links TRBV25-1 with TRBJ2-5; 7 nucleotides align to TRBD2. The J call could be wrong; TRBJ2-7 is a better fit for the DNA end. The CDR3 runs 14 residues. Germline V gene data show CDR1 as MGHDK and CDR2 as SYGVNS. The CDR3 is CASSEGGVYYEQYF. In nucleotides, the CDR3 is TGTGCCAGCAGTGAAGGGGGGGTTTACTACGAGCAGTACTTC.

The V call is TRBV11-2, the J call TRBJ2-7, with 10 bases identical to TRBD2. Germline CDR1 SGHAT, CDR2 FQNNGV. CDR3 length equals 15 residues. Germline trimming cut 5 bases from V and 6 bases from J; bases unmatched to any gene: 10. The CDR3 spells CASSPRLAGGGEQYF. CDR3 DNA: TGTGCCAGCAGCCCCCGTTTAGCGGGAGGCGGCGAGCAGTACTTC.

This clone showed up just a few times. This chain links TRBV7-2 with TRBJ2-3, with 13 bases aligning to TRBD2. CDR1 is SGHTA, CDR2 FQGNSA, per germline. V lost 4 bases, J lost 0 bases, and 7 bases stayed unmatched. The CDR3 is 18 amino acids. CDR3 sequence: CASSSTSGRGSSTDTQYF. CDR3 bases: TGTGCCAGCAGCTCTACTAGCGGGAGGGGTTCTAGCACAGATACGCAGTATTTT.

The DNA of the CDR3 is TGTGCCAGCAGCCAGAGTTGGGACAGCTACAATGAGCAGTTCTTC. This sequence encodes CASSQSWDSYNEQFF. The chain combines TRBV4-2 with TRBJ2-1; 7 positions match TRBD1. The CDR3 extends over 15 amino acids. Germline CDR1 is LGHNA and CDR2 is YNFKEQ. Losses at the gene ends were 3 bases for V and 3 bases for J; bases not matched to a gene: 5.

A few counts support this clone. The CDR3 reads CASSRRSPGEQFF. CDR3 DNA sequence: TGCGCCAGCAGCCGTCGATCGCCCGGTGAGCAGTTCTTC. The chain has TRBV5-1 and TRBJ2-1; no reliable D call. Germline loops: CDR1 SGHRS, CDR2 YFSETQ. The V end was cut by 4 bases, the J end by 9 bases, with 14 bases between. The CDR3 is made up of 13 amino acids.

DNA for the CDR3: TGTGCCAGTAGTATTGCAGGGTACAACTATGGCTACACCTTC. This sequence encodes CASSIAGYNYGYTF. The V gene is TRBV19, the J gene TRBJ1-2, with a tentative D call TRBD1 (5 bases). CDR3 length: 14 amino acids. Looked up from germline, CDR1 is LNHDA and CDR2 is SQIVND (reference sequence). V was shortened by 3 bases and J by 2 bases, with 10 bases between the two germline ends.

This chain joins TRBV4-1 and TRBJ2-3; TRBD1 agrees at 7 bases. V gave up 4 bases and J gave up 1 base; unmatched junction bases: 5. The CDR3 totals 15 residues. The germline V gene has CDR1 MGHRA and CDR2 YSYEKL. DNA of the CDR3: TGCGCCAGCAGCCCCGACAGGGCCGGCACAGATACGCAGTATTTT. The encoded protein is CASSPDRAGTDTQYF.

The chain joins TRBV10-3 to TRBJ2-5, with 9 bases matching TRBD2. The V segment lost 2 bases and the J segment 5 bases; nucleotides outside the gene matches: 6. Looked up from germline, CDR1 is ENHRY and CDR2 is SYGVKD. The CDR3 is 15 residues long. The DNA of the CDR3 is TGTGCCATCAGTGAGCTTAGCGGGAGTTGGGAGACCCAGTACTTC. Its protein is CAISELSGSWETQYF.

This chain connects TRBV4-1 to TRBJ1-2, with a possible D match to TRBD1 (5 bases). V was pared by 5 bases and J by 0 bases, with 13 bases between. The CDR3 is 15 amino acids. Germline lookup yields CDR1 MGHRA and CDR2 YSYEKL. CDR3: CASSYPQTANYGYTF. The CDR3 nucleotides read TGCGCCAGCAGCTACCCACAGACAGCTAACTATGGCTACACCTTC.

The rearrangement uses TRBV29-1 and TRBJ1-5; D might be TRBD1 (6 bases). V was cut by 6 bases and J by 4 bases, with 13 bases left in between. The CDR3 spans 13 residues. Germline CDR1 SQVTM, CDR2 ANQGSEA. This CDR3 is CSVAPGTNQPQHF. Written as DNA, the CDR3 is TGCAGCGTGGCACCCGGGACAAATCAGCCCCAGCATTTT.

The J gene is TRBJ2-7, the V gene TRBV2; TRBD1 aligns across 7 bases. The CDR3 totals 18 residues. CDR1 is SNHLY and CDR2 is FYNNEI in the germline V gene. The J segment lost 2 bases and the V segment lost 2 bases, leaving 15 bases of the junction unmatched. The CDR3 coding sequence is TGTGCCAGCAGTGAATCCCCACAACGACAGGGAATAACCTACGAGCAGTACTTC. Residues: CASSESPQRQGITYEQYF.

This clone was observed a few times. V is TRBV2 and J is TRBJ1-2; TRBD1 matches 7 bases. This CDR3 has 11 amino acids. J was trimmed by 6 bases and V by 10 bases; bases with no gene match: 5. CDR1 and CDR2 (germline): SNHLY, FYNNEI. Here the CDR3 DNA reads TGTGCCACCCTGACAGGGAATGGCTACACCTTC. Translating it yields CATLTGNGYTF.

The chain uses TRBV7-9 and TRBJ1-1; no definite D call. Germline CDR1 is SEHNR and CDR2 is FQNEAQ (reference sequence). CDR3 length: 13 amino acids. Between the trimmed V and J ends, which lost 4 bases and 5 bases, there was a span of 11 bases. CDR3 region: CASSSDPGTEAFF. The CDR3 bases are TGTGCCAGCAGCTCCGATCCGGGAACTGAAGCTTTCTTT.

This chain links TRBV4-2 with TRBJ2-1; TRBD2 agrees at 7 bases. Per germline, CDR1 LGHNA and CDR2 YNFKEQ. This CDR3 region has 15 residues. Germline trimming cut 1 base from V and 7 bases from J; bases unmatched to any gene: 7. CDR3 nucleotide sequence: TGTGCCAGCAGCCAAGGAATCGTTAGCGGGAATGAGCAGTTCTTC. It translates to CASSQGIVSGNEQFF.

This chain connects TRBV7-9 to TRBJ2-1, with TRBD2 matching over 11 bases. The V and J ends lost 3 bases and 1 base, in that order; junction bases with no gene match: 11. Germline V gene data show CDR1 as SEHNR and CDR2 as FQNEAQ (reference sequence). This CDR3 has 19 amino acids. CDR3 nucleotide sequence: TGTGCCAGCAGCTTCCCCATAGCGGGAGGGCCTAGTTCCTACAATGAGCAGTTCTTC. This codes for CASSFPIAGGPSSYNEQFF. The whole variable domain, remainder taken from reference TRBV7-9 and TRBJ2-1, is DTGVSQNPRHKITKRGQNVTFRCDPISEHNRLYWYRQTLGQGPEFLTYFQNEAQLEKSRLLSDRFSAERPKGSFSTLEIQRTEQGDSAMYLCASSFPIAGGPSSYNEQFFGPGTRLTVL.

V usage is TRBV2 and J usage is TRBJ2-1; 8 nucleotides align to TRBD2. The CDR3 loop spans 17 amino acids. CDR1 and CDR2 from the germline V gene are SNHLY and FYNNEI. Germline trimming cut 3 bases from V and 2 bases from J; bases unmatched to any gene: 9. CDR3 nucleotides: TGTGCCAGCAGTGATGGGTCTAGCGGGCCTACCTACAATGAGCAGTTCTTC. This translates into CASSDGSSGPTYNEQFF.

V is TRBV10-3 and J is TRBJ1-2, with no clear D. The CDR3 spans 13 residues. Trimming cost V 9 bases and J 3 bases, with 14 bases left between them. Germline V gene sequence: CDR1 ENHRY, CDR2 SYGVKD. The CDR3 nucleotides read TGTGCCATTAGCGGTAACCGGGACTATGGCTACACCTTC. This gives the protein CAISGNRDYGYTF.

The V gene is TRBV7-2, the J gene TRBJ1-2, with 8 positions matching TRBD1. J lost 2 bases, V lost 2 bases, and 4 bases had no gene match. Germline CDR1 is SGHTA and CDR2 is FQGNSA. This CDR3 contains 15 residues. The CDR3 region is CASSLTTGVNYGYTF. CDR3 in DNA: TGTGCCAGCAGCTTAACGACAGGGGTGAACTATGGCTACACCTTC.